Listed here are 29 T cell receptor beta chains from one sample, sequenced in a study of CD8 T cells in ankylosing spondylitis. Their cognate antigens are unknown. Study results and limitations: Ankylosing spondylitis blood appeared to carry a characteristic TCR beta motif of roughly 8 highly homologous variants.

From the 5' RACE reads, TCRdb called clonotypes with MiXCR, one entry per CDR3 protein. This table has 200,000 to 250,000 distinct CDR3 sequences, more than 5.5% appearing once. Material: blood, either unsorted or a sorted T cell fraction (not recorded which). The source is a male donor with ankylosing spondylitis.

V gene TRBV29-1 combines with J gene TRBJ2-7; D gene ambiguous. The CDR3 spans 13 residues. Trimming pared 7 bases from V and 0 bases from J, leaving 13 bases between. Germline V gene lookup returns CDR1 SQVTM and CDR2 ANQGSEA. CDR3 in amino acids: CSGVAAPSYEQYF. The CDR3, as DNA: TGCAGCGGGGTTGCAGCTCCCTCCTACGAGCAGTACTTC.

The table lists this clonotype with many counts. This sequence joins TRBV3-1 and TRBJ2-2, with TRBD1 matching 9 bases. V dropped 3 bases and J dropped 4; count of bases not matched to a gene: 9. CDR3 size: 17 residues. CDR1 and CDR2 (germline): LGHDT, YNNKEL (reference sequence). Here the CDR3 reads CASSHPPQGAPTGELFF. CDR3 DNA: TGTGCCAGCAGCCACCCTCCACAGGGGGCGCCCACCGGGGAGCTGTTTTTT.

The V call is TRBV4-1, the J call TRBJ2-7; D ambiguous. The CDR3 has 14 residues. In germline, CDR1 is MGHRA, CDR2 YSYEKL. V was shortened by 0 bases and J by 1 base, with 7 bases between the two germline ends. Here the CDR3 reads CASSQDVVSYEQYF. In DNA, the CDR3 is TGCGCCAGCAGCCAAGATGTGGTATCCTACGAGCAGTACTTC.

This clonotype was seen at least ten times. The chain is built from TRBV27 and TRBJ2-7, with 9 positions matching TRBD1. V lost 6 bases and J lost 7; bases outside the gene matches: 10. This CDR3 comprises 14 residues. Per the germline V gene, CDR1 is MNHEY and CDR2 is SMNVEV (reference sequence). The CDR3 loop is CASSKTGGLIEQYF. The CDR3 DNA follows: TGTGCCAGCAGCAAGACAGGGGGTTTGATAGAGCAGTACTTC.

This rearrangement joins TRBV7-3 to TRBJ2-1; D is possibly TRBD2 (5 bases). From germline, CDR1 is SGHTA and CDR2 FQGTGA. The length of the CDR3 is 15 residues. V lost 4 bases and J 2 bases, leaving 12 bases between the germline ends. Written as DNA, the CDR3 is TGTGCCAGCAGCTCGACTGCCGGGACCTACAATGAGCAGTTCTTC. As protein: CASSSTAGTYNEQFF.

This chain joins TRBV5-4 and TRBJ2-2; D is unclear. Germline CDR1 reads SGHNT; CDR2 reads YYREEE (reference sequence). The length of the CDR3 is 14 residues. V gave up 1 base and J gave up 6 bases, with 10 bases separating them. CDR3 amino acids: CASSLMGGPGELFF. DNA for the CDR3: TGTGCCAGCAGCTTGATGGGCGGCCCCGGGGAGCTGTTTTTT.

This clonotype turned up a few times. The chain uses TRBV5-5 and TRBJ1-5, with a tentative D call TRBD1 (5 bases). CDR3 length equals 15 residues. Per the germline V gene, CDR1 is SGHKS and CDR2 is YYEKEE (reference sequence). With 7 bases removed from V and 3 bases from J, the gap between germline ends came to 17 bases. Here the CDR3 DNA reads TGTGCCAGCCAGGGACGGGGGGGATTCAATCAGCCCCAGCATTTT. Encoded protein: CASQGRGGFNQPQHF.

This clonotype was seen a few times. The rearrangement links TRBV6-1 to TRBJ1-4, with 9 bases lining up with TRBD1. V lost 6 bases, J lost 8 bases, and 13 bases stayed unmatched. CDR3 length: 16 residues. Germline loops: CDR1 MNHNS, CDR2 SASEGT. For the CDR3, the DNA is TGTGCCAGCAGGGCCGGGACAGGGACATTCGGAGAAAAACTGTTTTTT. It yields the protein CASRAGTGTFGEKLFF.

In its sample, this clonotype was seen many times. In DNA form, the CDR3 reads TGTGCCAGCAGTTCCCTTACTAGGCTCGACGAGCAGTACTTC. This codes for CASSSLTRLDEQYF. This sequence joins TRBV6-5 and TRBJ2-7, with a tentative D call TRBD2 (5 bases). This CDR3 has 14 amino acids. In germline, CDR1 is MNHEY, CDR2 SVGAGI. V lost 4 bases and J 5 bases, leaving 15 bases between the germline ends.

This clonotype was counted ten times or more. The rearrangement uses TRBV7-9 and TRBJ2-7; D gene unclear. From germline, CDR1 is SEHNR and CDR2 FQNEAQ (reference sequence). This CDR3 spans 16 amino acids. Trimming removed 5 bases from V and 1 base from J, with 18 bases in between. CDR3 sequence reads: CASSPAVAVLSYEQYF. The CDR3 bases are TGTGCCAGCAGCCCAGCAGTGGCAGTGCTATCCTACGAGCAGTACTTC. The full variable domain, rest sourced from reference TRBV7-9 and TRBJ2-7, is DTGVSQNPRHKITKRGQNVTFRCDPISEHNRLYWYRQTLGQGPEFLTYFQNEAQLEKSRLLSDRFSAERPKGSFSTLEIQRTEQGDSAMYLCASSPAVAVLSYEQYFGPGTRLTVT.

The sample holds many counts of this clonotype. This CDR3 reads CALGGDTQYF. The CDR3 coding sequence is TGTGCCCTCGGGGGGGATACGCAGTATTTT. This chain joins TRBV12-3 or TRBV12-4 and TRBJ2-3; 7 nucleotides match TRBD2. Germline trimming cut 11 bases from V and 6 bases from J; bases unmatched to any gene: 2. The CDR3 has 10 residues.

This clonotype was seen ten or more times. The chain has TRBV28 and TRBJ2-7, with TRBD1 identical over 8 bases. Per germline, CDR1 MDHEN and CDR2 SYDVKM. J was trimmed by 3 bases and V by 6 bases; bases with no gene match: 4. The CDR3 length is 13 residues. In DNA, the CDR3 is TGTGCCAGCAGCTGGGACAGGTTCTACGAGCAGTACTTC. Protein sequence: CASSWDRFYEQYF.

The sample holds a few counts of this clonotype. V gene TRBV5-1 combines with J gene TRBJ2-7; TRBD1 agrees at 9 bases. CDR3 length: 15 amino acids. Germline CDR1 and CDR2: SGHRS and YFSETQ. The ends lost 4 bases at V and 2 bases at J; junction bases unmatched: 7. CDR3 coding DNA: TGCGCCAGCAGCCTCGGGACAGGGAGAGCCTACGAGCAGTACTTC. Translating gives CASSLGTGRAYEQYF.

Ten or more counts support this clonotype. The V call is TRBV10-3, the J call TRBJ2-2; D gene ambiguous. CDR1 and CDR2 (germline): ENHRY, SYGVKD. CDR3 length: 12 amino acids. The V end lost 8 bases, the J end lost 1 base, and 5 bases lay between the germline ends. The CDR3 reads CAIGRNTGELFF. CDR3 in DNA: TGTGCCATCGGCCGGAACACCGGGGAGCTGTTTTTT.

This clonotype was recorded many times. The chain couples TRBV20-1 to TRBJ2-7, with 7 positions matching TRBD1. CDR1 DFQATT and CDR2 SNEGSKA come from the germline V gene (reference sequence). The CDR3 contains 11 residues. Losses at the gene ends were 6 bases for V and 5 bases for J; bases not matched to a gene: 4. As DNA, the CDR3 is TGCAGTGCCAACAGGGGTAACGAGCAGTACTTC. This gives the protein CSANRGNEQYF.

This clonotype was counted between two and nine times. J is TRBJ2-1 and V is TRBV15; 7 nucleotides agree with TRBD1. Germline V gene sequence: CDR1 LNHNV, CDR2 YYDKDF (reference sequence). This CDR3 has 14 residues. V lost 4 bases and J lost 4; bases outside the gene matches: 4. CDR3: CATSNGGQYNEQFF. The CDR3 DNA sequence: TGTGCCACCAGCAATGGGGGACAGTACAATGAGCAGTTCTTC.

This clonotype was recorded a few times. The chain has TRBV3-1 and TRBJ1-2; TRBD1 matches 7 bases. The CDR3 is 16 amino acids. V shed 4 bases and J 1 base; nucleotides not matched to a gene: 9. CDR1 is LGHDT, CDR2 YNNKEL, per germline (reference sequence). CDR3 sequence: CASSPYGQDFNYGYTF. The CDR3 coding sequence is TGTGCCAGCAGCCCCTATGGACAGGACTTTAACTATGGCTACACCTTC.

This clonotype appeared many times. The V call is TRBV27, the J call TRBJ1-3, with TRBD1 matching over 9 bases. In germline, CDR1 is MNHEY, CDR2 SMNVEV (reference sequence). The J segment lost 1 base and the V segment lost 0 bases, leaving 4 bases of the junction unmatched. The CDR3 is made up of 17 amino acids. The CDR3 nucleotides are TGTGCCAGCAGTTTATCTTCAGGGACAGGGTCTGGAAACACCATATATTTT. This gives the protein CASSLSSGTGSGNTIYF.

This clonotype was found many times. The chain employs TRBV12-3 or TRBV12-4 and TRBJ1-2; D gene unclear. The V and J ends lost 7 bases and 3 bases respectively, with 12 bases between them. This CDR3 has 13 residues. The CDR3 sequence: CASTNIADYGYTF. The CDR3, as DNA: TGTGCCAGCACCAACATCGCAGACTATGGCTACACCTTC.

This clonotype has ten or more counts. The CDR3 reads CASSVGVGLNEKLFF. CDR3 DNA sequence: TGTGCCAGCAGCGTAGGTGTAGGCCTGAATGAAAAACTGTTTTTT. V is TRBV9 and J is TRBJ1-4, with D unresolved. V shed 0 bases and J shed 5 bases, with 11 bases lying between them. CDR3 length: 15 amino acids. Germline CDR1 is SGDLS and CDR2 is YYNGEE.

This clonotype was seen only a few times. The CDR3 region is CASSQDRVASGANVLTF. The CDR3 DNA reads as TGTGCCAGCAGCCAAGATAGGGTGGCGTCTGGGGCCAACGTCCTGACTTTC. The genes are TRBV4-2 and TRBJ2-6; D is undetermined. This CDR3 has 17 residues. Trimming shortened V by 0 bases and J by 1 base, and 10 bases separated the two germline ends. From germline, CDR1 is LGHNA and CDR2 YNFKEQ.

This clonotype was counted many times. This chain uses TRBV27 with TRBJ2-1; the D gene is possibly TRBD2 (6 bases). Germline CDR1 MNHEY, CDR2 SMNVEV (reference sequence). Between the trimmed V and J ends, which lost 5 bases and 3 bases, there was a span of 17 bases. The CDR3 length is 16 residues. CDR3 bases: TGTGCCAGCAGTCCCCCGGGACTGGGGGACTACAATGAGCAGTTCTTC. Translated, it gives CASSPPGLGDYNEQFF.

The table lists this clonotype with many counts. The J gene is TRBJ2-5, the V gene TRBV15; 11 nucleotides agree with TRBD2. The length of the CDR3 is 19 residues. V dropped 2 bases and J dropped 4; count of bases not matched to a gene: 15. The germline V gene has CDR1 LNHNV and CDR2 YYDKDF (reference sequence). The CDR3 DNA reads TGTGCCACCAGCAGACCGACAGAGGGACTAGCGGCACGAGGAGAGACCCAGTACTTC. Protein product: CATSRPTEGLAARGETQYF.

The CDR3 nucleotides are TGCAGCGCCGGACAGGGTAGTAATGAGCAGTTCTTC. It translates to CSAGQGSNEQFF. The chain links TRBV29-1 to TRBJ2-1; 8 bases match TRBD1. The CDR3 sequence is 12 residues long. V gave up 7 bases and J gave up 7 bases; unmatched junction bases: 6. Germline CDR1 reads SQVTM; CDR2 reads ANQGSEA.

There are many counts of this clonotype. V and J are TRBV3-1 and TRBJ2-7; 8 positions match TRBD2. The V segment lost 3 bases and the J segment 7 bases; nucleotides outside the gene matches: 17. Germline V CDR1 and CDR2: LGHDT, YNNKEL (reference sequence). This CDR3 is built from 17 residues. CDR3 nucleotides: TGTGCCAGCAGCCATTACCCACTAGCGGAGGGCTTGTGGGAGCAGTACTTC. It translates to CASSHYPLAEGLWEQYF.

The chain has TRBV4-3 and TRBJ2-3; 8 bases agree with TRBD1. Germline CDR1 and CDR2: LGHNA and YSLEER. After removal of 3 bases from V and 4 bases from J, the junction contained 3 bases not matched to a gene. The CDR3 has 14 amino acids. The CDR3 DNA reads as TGCGCCAGCAGCCAGACAGGGGCGCCAGATACGCAGTATTTT. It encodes CASSQTGAPDTQYF.

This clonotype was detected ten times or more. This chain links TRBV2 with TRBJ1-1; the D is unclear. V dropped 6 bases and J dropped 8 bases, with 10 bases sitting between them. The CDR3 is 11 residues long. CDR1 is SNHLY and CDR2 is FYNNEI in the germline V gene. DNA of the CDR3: TGTGCCAGCAGGGCCACTACCGAAGCTTTCTTT. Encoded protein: CASRATTEAFF.

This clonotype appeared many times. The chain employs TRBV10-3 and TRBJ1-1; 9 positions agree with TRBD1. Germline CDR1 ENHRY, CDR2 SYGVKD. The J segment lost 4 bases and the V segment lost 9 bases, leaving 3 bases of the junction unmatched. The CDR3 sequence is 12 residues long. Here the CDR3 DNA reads TGTGCCATTACAGGGGGCGTCACTGAAGCTTTCTTT. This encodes CAITGGVTEAFF.

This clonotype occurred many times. The CDR3 protein is CASSLEWGQGWPQHF. CDR3 bases: TGCGCCAGCAGCTTGGAATGGGGACAGGGCTGGCCCCAGCATTTT. V is TRBV5-1 and J is TRBJ1-5, with 9 bases lining up with TRBD1. The CDR3 is 15 residues long. Germline CDR1 is SGHRS and CDR2 is YFSETQ. V was pared by 0 bases and J by 9 bases, with 7 bases of the junction left unmatched.